Sequencing of this T cell receptor beta chain was carried out in a study of cytomegalovirus exposure and HLA in healthy donors. As for this clone: The antigen remains undetermined.

Study observations and caveats: Evidence from a later analysis indicated that most CMV-associated TCR beta chains looked HLA-restricted.

The CDR3 totals 18 residues. V shed 4 bases, J shed 3 bases, and the junction held 12 bases outside the gene matches. Germline V lookup: CDR1 SEHNR, CDR2 FQNEAQ (reference sequence). In the PCR, 60 Vbeta and 13 Jbeta primers were used. TCRdb's table, derived via immunoSEQ multiplex PCR, lists solely in-frame clones and lacks some. The profile covers fewer than 150,000 clones, with around 79% appearing a single time and around 7% taken by the ten largest. This chain connects TRBV7-9 to TRBJ2-6; 7 bases match TRBD1. The sample comprised PBMCs. This receptor was obtained from a man in his forties in good health and CMV-seropositive. CDR3 loop: CASSSAGQAGYGANVLTF. CDR3 in DNA: TGTGCCAGCAGCTCCGCCGGACAGGCAGGTTATGGGGCCAACGTCCTGACTTTC. The whole variable domain, remainder taken from reference TRBV7-9 and TRBJ2-6, is DTGVSQNPRHKITKRGQNVTFRCDPISEHNRLYWYRQTLGQGPEFLTYFQNEAQLEKSRLLSDRFSAERPKGSFSTLEIQRTEQGDSAMYLCASSSAGQAGYGANVLTFGAGSRLTVL.